These 17 T cell receptor beta chains were all obtained from the same sample, sequenced in a study of siplizumab effects on memory and regulatory T cells. Using immunoSEQ multiplex PCR, the repertoire was profiled, and TCRdb retains in-frame clones only, with some absent. The data hold over 100,000 clones, with roughly 94% observed a single time. The material sequenced was Tregs sorted from blood. The receptors stem from a human donor in good health.

V gene TRBV10-2 combines with J gene TRBJ1-5, with D tentatively TRBD1 (6 bases). Germline CDR1 WSHSY, CDR2 SAAADI. This CDR3 has 14 residues. Trimming cost V 6 bases and J 2 bases, with 11 bases left between them. The CDR3 region has the DNA TGCGCCAGCAGGGAGGGGGTTGGCAATCAGCCCCAGCATTTT. Residues: CASREGVGNQPQHF.

The rearrangement links TRBV19 to TRBJ1-3; 8 positions agree with TRBD1. Germline V CDR1 and CDR2: LNHDA, SQIVND (reference sequence). CDR3 length: 16 residues. The ends lost 6 bases at V and 6 bases at J; junction bases unmatched: 13. The chain's CDR3 is CASRKIGQGKKNTIYF. The CDR3 nucleotides are TGTGCCAGTAGGAAGATAGGACAGGGTAAAAAAAACACCATATATTTT.

This clone was detected once. This chain connects TRBV4-2 to TRBJ2-5; 7 bases are shared with TRBD1. The CDR3 totals 17 residues. CDR1 is LGHNA and CDR2 is YNFKEQ in the germline V gene. Trimming at V came to 0 bases and at J to 1 base, leaving 8 bases not matched to a gene. As DNA, the CDR3 is TGTGCCAGCAGCCAAGATAGAGACGGGACAGTCCAAGAGACCCAGTACTTC. This codes for CASSQDRDGTVQETQYF.

This sequence joins TRBV6-1 and TRBJ1-1; 7 nucleotides line up with TRBD1. Germline V gene data show CDR1 as MNHNS and CDR2 as SASEGT. The CDR3 extends over 14 amino acids. V shed 11 bases and J 0 bases; nucleotides not matched to a gene: 9. The CDR3 bases are TGTGCCGCCTTGAGGGGGCGGATGAACACTGAAGCTTTCTTT. Amino acids: CAALRGRMNTEAFF.

V and J are TRBV6-5 and TRBJ1-2; D may be TRBD1 (6 bases). V was shortened by 4 bases and J by 7 bases, with 10 bases between the two germline ends. This CDR3 has 12 amino acids. Germline V lookup: CDR1 MNHEY, CDR2 SVGAGI. CDR3 loop: CASSFGGAGYTF. The DNA for the CDR3 is TGTGCCAGCAGTTTTGGGGGCGCTGGCTACACCTTC.

CDR3 coding DNA: TGTGCCAGCAGTCCGGGGCTCAGGGAGCAGTACTTC. Residues: CASSPGLREQYF. This chain links TRBV2 with TRBJ2-7; possibly TRBD1 or TRBD2 for D (5 bases each). The CDR3 is made up of 12 amino acids. From germline, CDR1 is SNHLY and CDR2 FYNNEI. Trimming pared 5 bases from V and 7 bases from J, leaving 12 bases between.

This chain uses TRBV6-4 with TRBJ2-3; D uncertain. The CDR3 sequence is 13 residues long. CDR1 is MRHNA, CDR2 SNTAGT, per germline. Trimming pared 3 bases from V and 2 bases from J, leaving 6 bases between. This CDR3 is CASSDGSTDTQYF. The CDR3 nucleotides are TGTGCCAGCAGTGATGGTTCCACAGATACGCAGTATTTT.

The V and J genes are TRBV27 and TRBJ2-7, with 9 bases fitting TRBD2. This CDR3 contains 15 residues. V was clipped by 1 base and J by 2 bases; unmatched bases: 3. CDR1 is MNHEY, CDR2 SMNVEV, per germline (reference sequence). CDR3 amino acids: CASSLYSGGTYEQYF. CDR3 sequence (DNA): TGTGCCAGCAGTTTATATAGCGGGGGAACCTACGAGCAGTACTTC.

This chain connects TRBV11-3 to TRBJ1-1; D is unclear. This CDR3 region has 13 residues. V was cut by 1 base and J by 1 base, with 4 bases left in between. Germline V CDR1 and CDR2: SGHNT, YENEEA. CDR3 DNA sequence: TGTGCCAGCAGCTTAGCGCGGAACACTGAAGCTTTCTTT. Translation gives CASSLARNTEAFF.

The CDR3 sequence: CAISESPGPTEGYTF. Here the CDR3 DNA reads TGTGCCATCAGTGAGTCCCCCGGACCGACGGAAGGCTACACCTTC. The chain has TRBV10-3 and TRBJ1-2; D is unclear. The CDR3 contains 15 residues. The germline gives CDR1 ENHRY, CDR2 SYGVKD. V lost 0 bases, J lost 8 bases, and 16 bases lay in between.

V usage is TRBV5-1 and J usage is TRBJ2-1, with D uncertain. The V and J ends lost 2 bases and 0 bases respectively, with 9 bases between them. CDR1 and CDR2 from the germline V gene are SGHRS and YFSETQ. This CDR3 contains 15 residues. The CDR3: CASSFDRSSYNEQFF. The CDR3 DNA reads as TGCGCCAGCAGCTTCGACCGGAGCTCCTACAATGAGCAGTTCTTC. Based on the CDR3 plus reference TRBV5-1 and TRBJ2-1, the full variable domain is KAGVTQTPRYLIKTRGQQVTLSCSPISGHRSVSWYQQTPGQGLQFLFEYFSETQRNKGNFPGRFSGRQFSNSRSEMNVSTLELGDSALYLCASSFDRSSYNEQFFGPGTRLTVL.

The chain carries TRBV5-1 and TRBJ1-6; 8 positions match TRBD1. The CDR3 is 17 amino acids. Germline CDR1 and CDR2: SGHRS and YFSETQ. J gave up 8 bases and V 4 bases, and 14 bases lay outside the gene matches. The DNA of the CDR3 is TGCGCCAGCAGCCCTTGGGTGGACAGGGCAAGGGATTCACCCCTCCACTTT. This gives the protein CASSPWVDRARDSPLHF.

CDR3 DNA sequence: TGTGCCAGTAGTCGGGGGTCCAGTCAGCCCCAGCATTTT. It is translated as CASSRGSSQPQHF. This sequence joins TRBV19 and TRBJ1-5; D might be TRBD1 (5 bases). The CDR3 has 13 amino acids. The V gene lost 5 bases and the J gene lost 6 bases, with 11 bases spanning the gap. CDR1 LNHDA and CDR2 SQIVND come from the germline V gene (reference sequence). The whole variable domain, filled in from reference TRBV19 and TRBJ1-5, reads DGGITQSPKYLFRKEGQNVTLSCEQNLNHDAMYWYRQDPGQGLRLIYYSQIVNDFQKGDIAEGYSVSREKKESFPLTVTSAQKNPTAFYLCASSRGSSQPQHFGDGTRLSIL.

The V gene is TRBV6-6, the J gene TRBJ1-5; tentatively, D is TRBD1 (6 bases). V dropped 8 bases and J dropped 7 bases, with 9 bases sitting between them. The CDR3 totals 11 residues. From germline, CDR1 is MNHNY and CDR2 SVGAGI (reference sequence). CDR3 sequence (DNA): TGTGCCAGCGGGGGGCGGCAGCCCCAGCATTTT. It is translated as CASGGRQPQHF.

This chain uses TRBV11-2 with TRBJ1-4, with 9 bases that match TRBD1. The V gene's germline CDR1 is SGHAT and CDR2 FQNNGV. The CDR3 has 19 residues. Unmatched junction bases numbered 16, after V lost 4 bases and J lost 4 bases. For the CDR3, the DNA is TGTGCCAGCAGCTACCCCCAGGGACAGGGTTATGTGGGTAATGAAAAACTGTTTTTT. This gives the protein CASSYPQGQGYVGNEKLFF.

This chain links TRBV19 with TRBJ1-2, with D possibly matching TRBD1 (5 bases). The CDR3 loop spans 13 amino acids. The germline V gene has CDR1 LNHDA and CDR2 SQIVND (reference sequence). The V end lost 6 bases, the J end lost 4 bases, and 12 bases lay between the germline ends. CDR3 nucleotides: TGTGCCAGTAGCCAGGGATTTCGCTATGGCTACACCTTC. It encodes CASSQGFRYGYTF. Combining the CDR3 with reference TRBV19 and TRBJ1-2 gives the whole variable domain DGGITQSPKYLFRKEGQNVTLSCEQNLNHDAMYWYRQDPGQGLRLIYYSQIVNDFQKGDIAEGYSVSREKKESFPLTVTSAQKNPTAFYLCASSQGFRYGYTFGSGTRLTVV.

This clone was seen a single time. The V call is TRBV6-5, the J call TRBJ1-3; no reliable D call. V was cut by 5 bases and J by 1 base, with 9 bases left in between. Germline CDR1 is MNHEY and CDR2 is SVGAGI. CDR3 length: 14 amino acids. This CDR3 reads CASSGIGSGNTIYF. The CDR3 region has the DNA TGTGCCAGCAGTGGTATTGGTTCTGGAAACACCATATATTTT.